The 23 T cell receptor beta chains below were found in one sample sequenced in a study of blood T cell repertoires in COVID-19. The repertoire was sequenced with immunoSEQ multiplex PCR; TCRdb's copy has only in-frame clones and lacks some. The table includes about 260,000 clones, 70% to 85% detected once. The sequencing sample was made of peripheral blood. These TCRs come from a woman over 75 with acute or convalescent COVID-19.

V and J are TRBV19 and TRBJ1-3; D gene unclear. V was clipped by 4 bases and J by 0 bases, with 10 bases between them. Germline V CDR1 and CDR2: LNHDA, SQIVND (reference sequence). CDR3 length: 15 amino acids. The CDR3 bases are TGTGCCAGTAGTACCCGGGGAGGCTCTGGAAACACCATATATTTT. Translating it yields CASSTRGGSGNTIYF. Using reference TRBV19 and TRBJ1-3 for the parts outside the CDR3, the full variable domain is DGGITQSPKYLFRKEGQNVTLSCEQNLNHDAMYWYRQDPGQGLRLIYYSQIVNDFQKGDIAEGYSVSREKKESFPLTVTSAQKNPTAFYLCASSTRGGSGNTIYFGEGSWLTVV.

The J gene is TRBJ2-7, the V gene TRBV7-2, with TRBD2 matching over 8 bases. The V segment lost 0 bases and the J segment 4 bases; nucleotides outside the gene matches: 5. Germline V lookup: CDR1 SGHTA, CDR2 FQGNSA. The CDR3 is 15 amino acids. This CDR3 is CASSLASGAQYEQYF. The CDR3 DNA sequence: TGTGCCAGCAGCTTAGCTAGCGGGGCCCAATACGAGCAGTACTTC. Full variable domain (outside the CDR3, taken from reference TRBV7-2 and TRBJ2-7): GAGVSQSPSNKVTEKGKDVELRCDPISGHTALYWYRQSLGQGLEFLIYFQGNSAPDKSGLPSDRFSAERTGGSVSTLTIQRTQQEDSAVYLCASSLASGAQYEQYFGPGTRLTVT.

The genes are TRBV2 and TRBJ2-5; a possible D gene is TRBD2 (6 bases). V lost 5 bases, J lost 4 bases, and 14 bases lay in between. CDR3 size: 14 residues. Germline V gene lookup returns CDR1 SNHLY and CDR2 FYNNEI. DNA of the CDR3: TGTGCCAGCAGTCAAGGACTACTCGGAGAGACCCAGTACTTC. As protein: CASSQGLLGETQYF.

This sequence joins TRBV5-4 and TRBJ2-7; 14 bases are shared with TRBD2. CDR3 length: 15 amino acids. Germline assignment: CDR1 SGHNT and CDR2 YYREEE (reference sequence). The ends lost 5 bases at V and 3 bases at J; junction bases unmatched: 4. The CDR3 sequence is CASSSGTSGGYEQYF. The CDR3 coding sequence is TGTGCCAGCAGTTCCGGGACTAGCGGGGGCTACGAGCAGTACTTC.

The chain carries TRBV19 and TRBJ1-5; unclear D gene. Germline CDR1 reads LNHDA; CDR2 reads SQIVND (reference sequence). The CDR3 is 15 amino acids. With 6 bases removed from V and 3 bases from J, the gap between germline ends came to 15 bases. Written as DNA, the CDR3 is TGTGCCAGTAGCAGGAGCGGGGAGTCCAATCAGCCCCAGCATTTT. Encoded protein: CASSRSGESNQPQHF.

The CDR3 nucleotides read TGTGCCAGCAGTTACTCGGTGACAGGGACTAACTATGGCTACACCTTC. Translating it yields CASSYSVTGTNYGYTF. The V gene is TRBV6-5, the J gene TRBJ1-2; TRBD1 aligns across 7 bases. The CDR3 is 16 residues long. From germline, CDR1 is MNHEY and CDR2 SVGAGI. The V and J ends lost 0 bases and 0 bases, in that order; junction bases with no gene match: 4.

The rearrangement joins TRBV21-1 to TRBJ2-3; the table assigns TRBD1, which was not confirmed against the DNA. TRBV21-1 is a pseudogene segment. The CDR3 covers 16 residues. CDR3 coding DNA: TGTGCCAGCAGCAAAGAGTCAGGGGGCATCGGTGATACGCAGTATTTT. This codes for CASSKESGGIGDTQYF.

In this sample, this clone turned up once. CDR3: CASSLQGGGAFF. The CDR3 region has the DNA TGTGCCAGCAGCTTACAGGGTGGGGGAGCTTTCTTT. The chain has TRBV5-6 and TRBJ1-1, with D possibly matching TRBD1 (6 bases). Per germline, CDR1 SGHDT and CDR2 YYEEEE. The V end was cut by 2 bases, the J end by 10 bases, with 12 bases between. The CDR3 runs 12 residues.

The chain couples TRBV2 to TRBJ2-1, with TRBD1 matching over 9 bases. Per germline, CDR1 SNHLY and CDR2 FYNNEI. With 8 bases clipped from V and 7 bases from J, the junction kept 6 bases outside the gene matches. This CDR3 spans 13 amino acids. CDR3 region: CASAGTGNNEQFF. The CDR3 DNA reads TGTGCCAGCGCCGGGACAGGGAATAATGAGCAGTTCTTC. Using reference TRBV2 and TRBJ2-1 for the parts outside the CDR3, the full variable domain is EPEVTQTPSHQVTQMGQEVILRCVPISNHLYFYWYRQILGQKVEFLVSFYNNEISEKSEIFDDQFSVERPDGSNFTLKIRSTKLEDSAMYFCASAGTGNNEQFFGPGTRLTVL.

This chain links TRBV7-9 with TRBJ2-3; no reliable D call. V shed 8 bases and J shed 0 bases, with 12 bases lying between them. This CDR3 region has 14 residues. CDR1 is SEHNR, CDR2 FQNEAQ, per germline (reference sequence). The CDR3 bases are TGTGCCAGCGCTGCGGCTCAAAGCACAGATACGCAGTATTTT. Translating it yields CASAAAQSTDTQYF.

The V gene is TRBV7-3, the J gene TRBJ2-5; possible D gene TRBD1, 5 bases. Trimming took off 3 bases at V and 5 bases at J, with 16 bases between the two ends. Looked up from germline, CDR1 is SGHTA and CDR2 is FQGTGA. This CDR3 contains 15 residues. CDR3 residues: CASSFTGAGRETQYF. CDR3 in DNA: TGTGCCAGCAGCTTCACAGGAGCCGGGCGGGAGACCCAGTACTTC.

This clone has a single count. The J gene is TRBJ1-1, the V gene TRBV5-1; D may be TRBD1 (6 bases). Looked up from germline, CDR1 is SGHRS and CDR2 is YFSETQ. The V end lost 4 bases, the J end lost 1 base, and 11 bases lay between the germline ends. This CDR3 contains 14 residues. Here the CDR3 reads CASSSGGQNTEAFF. The CDR3 bases are TGCGCCAGCAGCAGCGGGGGACAGAACACTGAAGCTTTCTTT.

The V gene is TRBV6-2 or TRBV6-3, the J gene TRBJ1-1, with D unresolved. Per germline, CDR1 MNHEY and CDR2 SVGEGT. V was clipped by 3 bases and J by 4 bases, with 18 bases between them. This CDR3 contains 16 residues. CDR3 region: CASSYPTVSQSTEAFF. For the CDR3, the DNA is TGTGCCAGCAGTTATCCCACGGTTAGCCAGAGCACTGAAGCTTTCTTT.

The chain links TRBV18 to TRBJ2-2; D call uncertain. This CDR3 has 13 residues. Germline loops: CDR1 KGHSH, CDR2 LQKENI. V lost 2 bases and J 3 bases, leaving 4 bases between the germline ends. CDR3 in amino acids: CASSPGHTGELFF. The DNA of the CDR3 is TGTGCCAGCTCACCAGGCCACACCGGGGAGCTGTTTTTT.

V gene TRBV5-4 combines with J gene TRBJ1-4; 7 bases are shared with TRBD1. The CDR3 has 14 residues. Per the germline V gene, CDR1 is SGHNT and CDR2 is YYREEE (reference sequence). The junction had 6 bases not matched to a gene; V was cut back by 0 bases and J by 10 bases. The CDR3, as DNA: TGTGCCAGCAGCTTGGACAGGGGAAAGGGAAAACTGTTTTTT. Translating gives CASSLDRGKGKLFF.

J is TRBJ2-5 and V is TRBV4-2, with 11 positions matching TRBD2. Looked up from germline, CDR1 is LGHNA and CDR2 is YNFKEQ. V lost 0 bases, J lost 4 bases, and 4 bases stayed unmatched. The CDR3 covers 16 residues. CDR3 region: CASSQEASGRRETQYF. The CDR3 DNA sequence: TGTGCCAGCAGCCAAGAGGCTAGCGGGAGGCGAGAGACCCAGTACTTC.

The chain carries TRBV7-2 and TRBJ1-4, with a possible D match to TRBD1 (5 bases). Germline V gene lookup returns CDR1 SGHTA and CDR2 FQGNSA. The length of the CDR3 is 14 residues. Trimming stripped 5 bases from V and 7 bases from J, with 14 bases between. As DNA, the CDR3 is TGTGCCAGCAGCCTGCAGCCCGGGGGTGAAAAACTGTTTTTT. Translating gives CASSLQPGGEKLFF. Full variable domain (missing parts from reference TRBV7-2 and TRBJ1-4): GAGVSQSPSNKVTEKGKDVELRCDPISGHTALYWYRQSLGQGLEFLIYFQGNSAPDKSGLPSDRFSAERTGGSVSTLTIQRTQQEDSAVYLCASSLQPGGEKLFFGSGTQLSVL.

This chain joins TRBV5-4 and TRBJ2-1, with 13 positions matching TRBD2. Trimming at V came to 4 bases and at J to 7 bases, leaving 11 bases not matched to a gene. The CDR3 runs 17 residues. The V gene's germline CDR1 is SGHNT and CDR2 YYREEE (reference sequence). For the CDR3, the DNA is TGTGCCAGCAGCCGCCGCCTACTAGCGGGAGGGTTAAATGAGCAGTTCTTC. Protein: CASSRRLLAGGLNEQFF.

Points on this clone: A junction end diverges from the germline sequence, so it may reflect a read error. The chain uses TRBV7-7 and TRBJ2-5; weak D call: TRBD2 (7 bases). Germline values: CDR1 SSHAT, CDR2 FNYEAQ (reference sequence). This CDR3 is built from 14 residues. The CDR3 nucleotides are TGTGCTAGCAGCCCCACAGGGAGGGGAGAGACCCAGTACTTC. Protein product: CASSPTGRGETQYF.

The rearrangement joins TRBV7-8 to TRBJ1-1; perhaps TRBD1 as D (5 bases). The V and J ends lost 1 base and 3 bases respectively, with 12 bases between them. The CDR3 sequence is 15 residues long. Germline lookup yields CDR1 SGHVS and CDR2 FQNEAQ. CDR3 sequence (DNA): TGTGCCAGCAGCTTAGGGGGGGTTGAGTACACTGAAGCTTTCTTT. Translation gives CASSLGGVEYTEAFF.

CDR3 nucleotide sequence: TGCAGCGTTGAAGACCGACAGGGCTCCTACGAGCAGTACTTC. It specifies CSVEDRQGSYEQYF. The chain has TRBV29-1 and TRBJ2-7; TRBD1 matches 7 bases. In germline, CDR1 is SQVTM, CDR2 ANQGSEA. The CDR3 is 14 residues long. J gave up 0 bases and V 0 bases, and 2 bases lay outside the gene matches.

The CDR3 is CASSRGDSRGAFF. CDR3 nucleotide sequence: TGTGCCAGCTCACGAGGGGACAGCCGCGGAGCTTTCTTT. V gene TRBV18 combines with J gene TRBJ1-1; 7 bases are shared with TRBD1. CDR3 size: 13 residues. Germline values: CDR1 KGHSH, CDR2 LQKENI. After removal of 4 bases from V and 10 bases from J, the junction contained 9 bases not matched to a gene.

The chain is built from TRBV7-2 and TRBJ2-7; D unclear. CDR3 size: 13 residues. V was shortened by 3 bases and J by 3 bases, with 9 bases between the two germline ends. From germline, CDR1 is SGHTA and CDR2 FQGNSA. The CDR3 coding sequence is TGTGCCAGCAGCTTCAACATTGGCTACGAGCAGTACTTC. Translated: CASSFNIGYEQYF.